A selection of T cell receptor beta chains follows, all from one sample in a study of cytomegalovirus exposure and HLA in healthy donors. Method: immunoSEQ multiplex PCR; TCRdb's copy keeps in-frame clones and lacks some. The data show 250,000 to 350,000 clones, with approximately 90% seen just once and approximately 0.9% held by the top ten. The specimen sequenced was PBMCs. These receptors originate from a woman younger than 35 in good health and CMV-seronegative. The CDR3 runs from the conserved cysteine through the conserved F or W. Fields, in order: clone size, CDR3 length, J gene, V gene, D gene, CDR3 DNA, CDR3 protein. The D gene is left open where the match is weak. The size entry is marked missing in some rows and otherwise reads once, few, many or a size class.

NA,16,TRBJ1-2,TRBV18,NA,TGTGCCAGCTCATCCCTGGACTCTTCTCTTAACTATGGCTACACCTTC,CASSSLDSSLNYGYTF
NA,15,TRBJ1-1,TRBV7-2,NA,TGTGCCAGCAGCTTAGCAGGACACCAGAACACTGAAGCTTTCTTT,CASSLAGHQNTEAFF
NA,15,TRBJ2-3,TRBV30,TRBD2,TGTGCCTGGAGTGTACGAGCGGGATCCACAGATACGCAGTATTTT,CAWSVRAGSTDTQYF
NA,14,TRBJ1-3,TRBV9,NA,TGTGCCAGCAGCCTGGGGGGGCTTGGAAACACCATATATTTT,CASSLGGLGNTIYF
NA,16,TRBJ2-3,TRBV29-1,TRBD1,TGCAGCGTTGGGGGACAGGCCTGGGGCGGCACAGATACGCAGTATTTT,CSVGGQAWGGTDTQYF
NA,10,TRBJ2-1,TRBV20-1,NA,TGCAGTGCTGGGGCCAATAAACAGTTCTTC,CSAGANKQFF
NA,15,TRBJ2-7,TRBV6-5,NA,TGTGCCAGCAGTTGGACACCCGACAGCTCCTACGAGCAGTACTTC,CASSWTPDSSYEQYF
NA,14,TRBJ2-5,TRBV2,TRBD2,TGTGCCAGCAGTGAAGGACTAGCGGTAGAGACCCAGTACTTC,CASSEGLAVETQYF
once,15,TRBJ2-5,TRBV11-1,TRBD1,TGTGCCAGCAGCACGGACAGGGACCCGTGGGAGACCCAGTACTTC,CASSTDRDPWETQYF
NA,16,TRBJ2-7,TRBV5-6,NA,TGTGCCAGCAGCTCAGGACTATCGCCCTCTAAGCGCGAGCAGTACTTC,CASSSGLSPSKREQYF
few,12,TRBJ2-3,TRBV11-3,TRBD2,TGTGCCAGCAGCTTAACGGGAGGCACGCAGTATTTT,CASSLTGGTQYF
NA,16,TRBJ2-6,TRBV5-6,NA,TGTGCCAGCAGCCGGGTGATTGGCCCTGGGGCCAACGTCCTGACTTTC,CASSRVIGPGANVLTF
NA,17,TRBJ1-1,TRBV18,TRBD1,TGTGCCAGCTCACCACGACAGGGGGGCCGGGAGAACACTGAAGCTTTCTTT,CASSPRQGGRENTEAFF
NA,16,TRBJ1-3,TRBV4-1,NA,TGCGCCAGCAGCCAAGATAAGGCAGGGGTCGGCGGCACCATATATTTT,CASSQDKAGVGGTIYF
NA,15,TRBJ2-6,TRBV27,NA,TGTGCCAGCAGTTGGTCCGGCTCTGGGGCCAACGTCCTGACTTTC,CASSWSGSGANVLTF
once,16,TRBJ2-7,TRBV5-6,TRBD2,TGTGCCAGCAGCCATCGGACTAGCGGGAAATTCTACGAGCAGTACTTC,CASSHRTSGKFYEQYF
NA,15,TRBJ2-3,TRBV7-2,NA,TGTGCCAGCAGCTTACAGGGAATCAGCACAGATACGCAGTATTTT,CASSLQGISTDTQYF
NA,16,TRBJ2-1,TRBV14,TRBD1,TGTGCCAGCAGCCGACGACAGGGGGCTTCCTACAATGAGCAGTTCTTC,CASSRRQGASYNEQFF
NA,15,TRBJ2-5,TRBV5-6,NA,TGTGCCAGCAGCTTGTTCGCAGGGATTGTAGAGACCCAGTACTTC,CASSLFAGIVETQYF
NA,18,TRBJ1-3,TRBV5-6,NA,TGTGCCAGCAGCTTGCCAAAGTCTGGACAGAGCTCTGGAAACACCATATATTTT,CASSLPKSGQSSGNTIYF
NA,14,TRBJ1-1,TRBV2,NA,TGTGCCAGCAGAAGACAGGCCATGAACACTGAAGCTTTCTTT,CASRRQAMNTEAFF
NA,13,TRBJ1-2,TRBV4-3,NA,TGCGCCAGCGGTATAGCGGAACAGCGAGACTACACCTTC,CASGIAEQRDYTF
NA,15,TRBJ2-5,TRBV5-1,NA,TGCGCCAGCAGCTTAGGGGACATCGTGAAAGAGACCCAGTACTTC,CASSLGDIVKETQYF
NA,16,TRBJ2-1,TRBV27,TRBD1,TGTGCCAGCAGTTTATCCCAGGGGGCGGCTGTCCATGAGCAGTTCTTC,CASSLSQGAAVHEQFF
NA,16,TRBJ1-5,TRBV27,TRBD1,TGTGCCAGCAGTAAGTCTGGACAGGGGCTATATCAGCCCCAGCATTTT,CASSKSGQGLYQPQHF
NA,14,TRBJ2-5,TRBV5-6,TRBD2,TGTGCCAGCATCGGAAGCGGGAGGGAAGAGACCCAGTACTTC,CASIGSGREETQYF
NA,13,TRBJ1-2,TRBV30,NA,TGTGCCTGGAGTGTTGGTTATCCGAGGGGCTACACCTTC,CAWSVGYPRGYTF
NA,16,TRBJ2-7,TRBV7-9,TRBD1,TGTGCCAGCAGCTTACAGGGGGCGAGCCCAACCTACGAGCAGTACTTC,CASSLQGASPTYEQYF
NA,15,TRBJ2-7,TRBV5-1,TRBD2,TGCGCCAGCAGCTTCACTAGCGGGAGTTTCTACGAGCAGTACTTC,CASSFTSGSFYEQYF
NA,14,TRBJ2-1,TRBV28,NA,TGTGCCAGCAGTTTAATCCTAGCGTACAATGAGCAGTTCTTC,CASSLILAYNEQFF
NA,15,TRBJ2-7,TRBV6-5,TRBD1,TGTGCCAGCAGTGGCAGGGGGTACTTTACGGACGAGCAGTACTTC,CASSGRGYFTDEQYF
NA,14,TRBJ2-5,TRBV27,NA,TGTGCCAGCAGTCGTCTTGAAAGACTAGAGACCCAGTACTTC,CASSRLERLETQYF
NA,15,TRBJ2-1,TRBV27,TRBD2,TGTGCCAGCAGACTACTAGCGGGAGGGAGAGATGAGCAGTTCTTC,CASRLLAGGRDEQFF
once,17,TRBJ2-7,TRBV9,TRBD1,TGTGCCAGCAGCGTAGGTCCCTCGGACAGGGCGTCCTACGAGCAGTACTTC,CASSVGPSDRASYEQYF
NA,16,TRBJ1-1,TRBV5-4,TRBD1,TGTGCCAGCAGCTTACTCTCCGGGACAGCAAACCCTGAAGCTTTCTTT,CASSLLSGTANPEAFF
NA,15,TRBJ1-5,TRBV6-1,NA,TGTGCCAGCAGCAAGGTACAGGGAGGCAATCAGCCCCAGCATTTT,CASSKVQGGNQPQHF
NA,14,TRBJ2-1,TRBV30,TRBD2,TGTGCCTGGAGGGTAGCGGGACTCTACAATGAGCAGTTCTTC,CAWRVAGLYNEQFF
NA,17,TRBJ2-2,TRBV6-4,TRBD2,TGTGCCAGCAGTGCCCGGACGGGACTAGCGGGAGTCGGGGAGCTGTTTTTT,CASSARTGLAGVGELFF